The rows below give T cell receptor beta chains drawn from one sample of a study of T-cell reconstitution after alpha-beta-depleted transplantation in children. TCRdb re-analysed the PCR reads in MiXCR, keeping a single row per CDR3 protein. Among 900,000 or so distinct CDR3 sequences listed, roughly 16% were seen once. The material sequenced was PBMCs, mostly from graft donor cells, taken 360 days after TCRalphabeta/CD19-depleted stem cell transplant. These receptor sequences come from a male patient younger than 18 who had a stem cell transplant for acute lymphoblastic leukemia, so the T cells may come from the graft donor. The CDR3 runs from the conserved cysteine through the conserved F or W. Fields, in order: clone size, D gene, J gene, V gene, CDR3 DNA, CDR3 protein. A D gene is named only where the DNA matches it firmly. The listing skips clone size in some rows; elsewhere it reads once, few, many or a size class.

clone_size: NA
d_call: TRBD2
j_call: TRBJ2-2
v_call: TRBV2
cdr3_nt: TGTGCCAGCAGTCGCGGGAGGCCGAACACCGGGGAGCTGTTTTTT
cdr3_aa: CASSRGRPNTGELFF

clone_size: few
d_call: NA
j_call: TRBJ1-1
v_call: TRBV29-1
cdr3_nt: TGCAGCGTTGAAGGCCGCACTGAAGCTTTCTTT
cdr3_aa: CSVEGRTEAFF

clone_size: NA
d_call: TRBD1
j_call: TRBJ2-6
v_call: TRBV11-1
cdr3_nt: TGTGCCAGCGGCTTAGCGCTGGGACAGGAGCAAAATGGGGCCAACGTCCTGACTTTC
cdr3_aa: CASGLALGQEQNGANVLTF

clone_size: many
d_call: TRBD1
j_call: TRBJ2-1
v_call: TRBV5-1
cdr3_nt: TGCGCCAGCAGCCACCGGGACAGGAAATACAATGAGCAGTTCTTC
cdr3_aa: CASSHRDRKYNEQFF

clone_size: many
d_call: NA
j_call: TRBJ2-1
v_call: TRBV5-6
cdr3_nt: TGTGCCAGCACCAGGAGTCCGGAATCCTCCTACAATGAGCAGTTCTTC
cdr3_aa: CASTRSPESSYNEQFF

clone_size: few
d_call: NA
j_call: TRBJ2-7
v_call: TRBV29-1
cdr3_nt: TGCAGCGTTCGGGGCTACGAGCAGTACTTC
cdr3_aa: CSVRGYEQYF

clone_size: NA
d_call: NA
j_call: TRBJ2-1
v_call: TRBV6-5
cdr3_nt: TGTGCCAGCAGCTCGTTCCATGAGCAGTTCTTC
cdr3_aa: CASSSFHEQFF

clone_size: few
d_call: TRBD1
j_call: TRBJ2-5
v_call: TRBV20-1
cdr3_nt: TGCAGTGCTAGAGAGGACAGGGGGAGGTTGGAGACCCAGTACTTC
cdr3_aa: CSAREDRGRLETQYF

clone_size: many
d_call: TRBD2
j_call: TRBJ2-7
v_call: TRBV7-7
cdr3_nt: TGTGCCAGCAGCTTTAGCGGGAGCGACCCCTACGAGCAGTACTTC
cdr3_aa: CASSFSGSDPYEQYF

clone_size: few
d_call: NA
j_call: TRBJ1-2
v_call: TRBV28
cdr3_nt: TGTGCCAGCAAGTTTGGGGTCTCAGGAGGGGGCTACACCTTC
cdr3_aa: CASKFGVSGGGYTF

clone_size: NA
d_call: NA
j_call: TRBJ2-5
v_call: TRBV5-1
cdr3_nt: TGCGCCAGCAGCTCGGAGGGAGCCCAGTACTTC
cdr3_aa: CASSSEGAQYF

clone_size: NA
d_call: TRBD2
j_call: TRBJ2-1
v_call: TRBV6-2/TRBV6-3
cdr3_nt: TGTGCCAGCAGCCACCCCGGACTAGCGCCTGTCAATGAGCAGTTCTTC
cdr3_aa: CASSHPGLAPVNEQFF

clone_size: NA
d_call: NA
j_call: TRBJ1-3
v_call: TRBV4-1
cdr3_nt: TGCGCCAGCAGCCAATTAGGGAGGAAGTCTGGAAACACCATATATTTT
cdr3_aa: CASSQLGRKSGNTIYF

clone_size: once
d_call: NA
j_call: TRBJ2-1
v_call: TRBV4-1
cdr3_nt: TGCGCCAGCAGCCAAGTTTTGGGAGTAAGAAGGGACTACAATGAGCAGTTCTTC
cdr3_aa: CASSQVLGVRRDYNEQFF

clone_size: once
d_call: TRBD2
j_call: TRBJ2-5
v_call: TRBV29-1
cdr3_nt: TGCAGCATTTCCCCGGGACTAGCTTGGGAGACCCAGTACTTC
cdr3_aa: CSISPGLAWETQYF

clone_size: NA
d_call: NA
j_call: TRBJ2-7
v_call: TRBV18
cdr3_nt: TGTGCCAGCTCACCAGTGCAGGGGCTACCCTACGAGCAGTACTTC
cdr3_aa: CASSPVQGLPYEQYF

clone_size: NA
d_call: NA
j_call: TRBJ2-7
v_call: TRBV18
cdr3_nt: TGTGCCAGCTCACCAGAAGACAGGAGCTCCTACGAGCAGTACTTC
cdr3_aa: CASSPEDRSSYEQYF

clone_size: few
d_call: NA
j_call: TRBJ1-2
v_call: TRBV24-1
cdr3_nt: TGTGCCACCAGTGATAACGCGGATGGCTACACCTTC
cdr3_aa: CATSDNADGYTF

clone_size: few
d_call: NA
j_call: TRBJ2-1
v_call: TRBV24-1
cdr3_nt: TGTGCCACCAGTGATGACAACTACAATGAGCAGTTCTTC
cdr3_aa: CATSDDNYNEQFF

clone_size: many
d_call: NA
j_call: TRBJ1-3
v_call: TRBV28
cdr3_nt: TGTGCCAGCAGTTTTGGTCAGTTGGGTGGAAACACCATATATTTT
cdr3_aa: CASSFGQLGGNTIYF

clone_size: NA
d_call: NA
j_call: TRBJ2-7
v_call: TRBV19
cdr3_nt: TGTGCCAGTAGTATACTACAGGTGGGAACCTACGAGCAGTACTTC
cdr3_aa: CASSILQVGTYEQYF

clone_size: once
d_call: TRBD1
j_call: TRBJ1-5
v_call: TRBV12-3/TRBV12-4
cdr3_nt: TGTGCCAGCAGTTCTCATCTACAGGGGGCTCAGCCCCAGCATTTT
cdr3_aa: CASSSHLQGAQPQHF

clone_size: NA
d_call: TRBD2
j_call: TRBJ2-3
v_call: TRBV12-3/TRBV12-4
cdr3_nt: TGTGCCAGCAGTTCTACCGGGGGGACTAGCGGGAGCCCTAGCACAGATACGCAGTATTTT
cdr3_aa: CASSSTGGTSGSPSTDTQYF

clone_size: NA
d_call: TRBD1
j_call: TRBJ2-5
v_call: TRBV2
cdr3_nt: TGTGCCAGCAAGGGACAGGGCCAAGAGACCCAGTACTTC
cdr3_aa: CASKGQGQETQYF

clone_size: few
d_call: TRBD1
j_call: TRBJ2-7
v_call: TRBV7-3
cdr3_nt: TGTGCCAGCAGCCTAACCGGGACAGGGATCTACGAGCAGTACTTC
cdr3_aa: CASSLTGTGIYEQYF

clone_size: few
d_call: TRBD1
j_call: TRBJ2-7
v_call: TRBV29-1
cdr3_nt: TGCAGCGTTGATCTAGGGGACAGGGGCTACGAGCAGTACTTC
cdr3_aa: CSVDLGDRGYEQYF

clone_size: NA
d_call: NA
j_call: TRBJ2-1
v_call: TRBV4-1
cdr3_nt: TGCGCCAGCAGCCAACCTATGGGGACCAGATACAATGAGCAGTTCTTC
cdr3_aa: CASSQPMGTRYNEQFF

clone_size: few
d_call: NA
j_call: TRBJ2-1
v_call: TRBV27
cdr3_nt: TGTGCCAGCAGTTTGCCCGGGGTCTATGAGCAGTTCTTC
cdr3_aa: CASSLPGVYEQFF

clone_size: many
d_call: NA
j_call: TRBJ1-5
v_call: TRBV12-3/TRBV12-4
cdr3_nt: TGTGCCAGCAGTCCTGACGGTAGCAATCAGCCCCAGCATTTT
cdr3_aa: CASSPDGSNQPQHF

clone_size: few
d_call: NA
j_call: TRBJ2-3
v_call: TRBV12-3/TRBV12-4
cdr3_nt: TGTGCCAGCAGTTTGCCTAGTCGTGAAGATACGCAGTATTTT
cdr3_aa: CASSLPSREDTQYF

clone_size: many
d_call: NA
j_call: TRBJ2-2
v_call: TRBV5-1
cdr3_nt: TGCGCCAGCAGCTCCGCCGCGGGACGGGTGTTTTTT
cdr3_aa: CASSSAAGRVFF

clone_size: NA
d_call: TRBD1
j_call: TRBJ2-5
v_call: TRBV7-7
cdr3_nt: TGTGCCAGCAGCTGGGACAGGGAAGAGACCCAGTACTTC
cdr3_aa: CASSWDREETQYF

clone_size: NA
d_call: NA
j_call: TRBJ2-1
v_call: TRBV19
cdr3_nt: TGTGCCAGTAGTTCGAGAAAGGAGCAGTTCTTC
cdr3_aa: CASSSRKEQFF

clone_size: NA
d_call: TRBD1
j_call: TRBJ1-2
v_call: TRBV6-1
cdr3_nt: TGTGCCAGCAGCCCTCGACAGGGAGGAGTCTGGCATGGCTACACCTTC
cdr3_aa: CASSPRQGGVWHGYTF

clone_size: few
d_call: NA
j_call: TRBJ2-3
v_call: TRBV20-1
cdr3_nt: TGCAGTGCTAGGCGACCCAACACAGATACGCAGTATTTT
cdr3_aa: CSARRPNTDTQYF

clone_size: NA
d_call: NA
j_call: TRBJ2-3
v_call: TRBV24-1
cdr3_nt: TGTGCCACCAGTGTACGGAATAGCGCAGATACGCAGTATTTT
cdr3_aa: CATSVRNSADTQYF

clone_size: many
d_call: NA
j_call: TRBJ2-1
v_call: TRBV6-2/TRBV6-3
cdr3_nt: TGTGCCAGCAGCCTTCATCTAATCCGAGTGGGGGGTGAGCAGTTCTTC
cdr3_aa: CASSLHLIRVGGEQFF

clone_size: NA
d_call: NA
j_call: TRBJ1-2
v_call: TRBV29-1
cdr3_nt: TGCAGCGTTGCAGCAGGGAGGGGCTACACCTTC
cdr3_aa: CSVAAGRGYTF

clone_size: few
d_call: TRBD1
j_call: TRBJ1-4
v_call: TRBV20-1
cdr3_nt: TGCAGTGCTAGAGGTTGGGACAGCCTTCAAAGAGAAAAACTGTTTTTT
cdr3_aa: CSARGWDSLQREKLFF

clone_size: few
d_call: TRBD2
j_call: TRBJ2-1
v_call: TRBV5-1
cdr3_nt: TGCGCCAGCAGCCACACTAGCGGTACCTACAATGAGCAGTTCTTC
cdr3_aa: CASSHTSGTYNEQFF

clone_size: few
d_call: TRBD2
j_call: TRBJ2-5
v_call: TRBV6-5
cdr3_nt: TGTGCCAGCAGTTACTCTAGCGGGGTAGCGGAGACCCAGTACTTC
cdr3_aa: CASSYSSGVAETQYF

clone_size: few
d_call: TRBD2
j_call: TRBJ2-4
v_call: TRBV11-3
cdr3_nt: TGTGCCAGCAGCTCGGAGAGGCGGGAGGGCACCCCACGCCTAGCCAAAAACATTCAGTACTTC
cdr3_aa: CASSSERREGTPRLAKNIQYF

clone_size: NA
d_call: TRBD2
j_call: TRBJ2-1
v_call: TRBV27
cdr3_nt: TGTGCCAGCAGTTTTATAGGGAGGGGAAACAATGAGCAGTTCTTC
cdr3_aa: CASSFIGRGNNEQFF

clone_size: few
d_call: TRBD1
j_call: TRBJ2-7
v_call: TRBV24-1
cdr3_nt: TGTGCCACGGGACAGGAGCCGTACGAGCAGTACTTC
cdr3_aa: CATGQEPYEQYF

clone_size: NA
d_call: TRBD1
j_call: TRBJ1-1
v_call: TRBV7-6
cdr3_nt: TGTGCCAGCAGCTCCCCCCGACAGGGAAGTCTACGGTCGCCTGAAGCTTTCTTT
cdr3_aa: CASSSPRQGSLRSPEAFF

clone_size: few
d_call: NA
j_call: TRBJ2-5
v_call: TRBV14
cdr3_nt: TGTGCCAGCAGCATGCGGACGGCCCAAGAGACCCAGTACTTC
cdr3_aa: CASSMRTAQETQYF

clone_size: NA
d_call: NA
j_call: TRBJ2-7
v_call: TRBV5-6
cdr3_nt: TGTGCCAGCAGCCCCGGACTAACGACGTACGAGCAGTACTTC
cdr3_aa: CASSPGLTTYEQYF

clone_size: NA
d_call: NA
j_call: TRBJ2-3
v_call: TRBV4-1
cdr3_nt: TGCGCCAGCAGCCAAGGGGTTAGGGGGGATACGCAGTATTTT
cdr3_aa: CASSQGVRGDTQYF

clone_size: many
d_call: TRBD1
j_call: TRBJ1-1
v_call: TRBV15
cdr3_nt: TGTGCCACCAGCGTACAGGGGTACTTCATGAACACTGAAGCTTTCTTT
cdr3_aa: CATSVQGYFMNTEAFF

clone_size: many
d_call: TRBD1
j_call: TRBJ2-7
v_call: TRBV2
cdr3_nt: TGTGCCAGCAGTTTTCAGACCATGGGACAGCGGAGATACGAGCAGTACTTC
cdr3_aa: CASSFQTMGQRRYEQYF